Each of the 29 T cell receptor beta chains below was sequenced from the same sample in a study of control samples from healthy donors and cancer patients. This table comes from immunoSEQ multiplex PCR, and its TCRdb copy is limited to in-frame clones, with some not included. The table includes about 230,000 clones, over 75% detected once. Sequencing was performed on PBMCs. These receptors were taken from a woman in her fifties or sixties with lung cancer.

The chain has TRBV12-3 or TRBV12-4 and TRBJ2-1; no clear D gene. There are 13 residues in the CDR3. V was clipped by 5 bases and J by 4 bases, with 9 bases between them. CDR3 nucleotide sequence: TGTGCCAGCAGTGTAACAAGTTACAATGAGCAGTTCTTC. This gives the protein CASSVTSYNEQFF.

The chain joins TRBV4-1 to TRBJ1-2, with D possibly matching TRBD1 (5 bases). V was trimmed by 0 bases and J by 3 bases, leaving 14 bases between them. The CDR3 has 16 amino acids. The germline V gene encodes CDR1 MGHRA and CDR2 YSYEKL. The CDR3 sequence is CASSQDPGTSDYGYTF. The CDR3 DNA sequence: TGCGCCAGCAGCCAAGACCCCGGGACCTCCGACTATGGCTACACCTTC.

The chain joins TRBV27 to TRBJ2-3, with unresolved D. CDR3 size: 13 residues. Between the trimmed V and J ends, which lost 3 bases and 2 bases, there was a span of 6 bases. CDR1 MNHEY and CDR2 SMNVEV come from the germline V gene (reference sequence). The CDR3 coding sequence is TGTGCCAGCAGTTTTGTGGCCACAGATACGCAGTATTTT. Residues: CASSFVATDTQYF.

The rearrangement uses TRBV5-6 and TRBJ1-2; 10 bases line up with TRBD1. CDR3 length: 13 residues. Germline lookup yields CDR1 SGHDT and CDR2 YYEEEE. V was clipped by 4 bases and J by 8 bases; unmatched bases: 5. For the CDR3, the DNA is TGTGCCAGCAGCCGGACAGGGGGATACGGCTACACCTTC. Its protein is CASSRTGGYGYTF.

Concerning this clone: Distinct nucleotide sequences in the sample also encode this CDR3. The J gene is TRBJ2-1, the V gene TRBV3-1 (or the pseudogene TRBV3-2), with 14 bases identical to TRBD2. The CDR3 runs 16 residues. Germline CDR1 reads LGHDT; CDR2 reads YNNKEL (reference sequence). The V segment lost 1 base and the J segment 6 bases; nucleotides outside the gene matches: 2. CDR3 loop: CASSQAGTSGSNEQFF. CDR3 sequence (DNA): TGTGCCAGCAGCCAAGCCGGGACTAGCGGGAGCAATGAGCAGTTCTTC.

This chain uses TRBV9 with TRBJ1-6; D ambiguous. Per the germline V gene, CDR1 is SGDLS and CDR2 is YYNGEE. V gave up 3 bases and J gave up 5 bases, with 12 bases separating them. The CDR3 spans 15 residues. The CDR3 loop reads CASSASEVNNSPLHF. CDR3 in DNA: TGTGCCAGCAGCGCTTCTGAGGTGAATAATTCACCCCTCCACTTT.

The CDR3: CASSVQLAGFTDTQYF. The CDR3, as DNA: TGTGCCAGCAGCGTACAGTTAGCGGGGTTCACAGATACGCAGTATTTT. The chain combines TRBV3-1 (or the pseudogene TRBV3-2) with TRBJ2-3; 8 nucleotides agree with TRBD2. V shed 5 bases and J 2 bases; nucleotides not matched to a gene: 9. The CDR3 covers 16 residues. CDR1 is LGHDT and CDR2 is YNNKEL in the germline V gene (reference sequence).

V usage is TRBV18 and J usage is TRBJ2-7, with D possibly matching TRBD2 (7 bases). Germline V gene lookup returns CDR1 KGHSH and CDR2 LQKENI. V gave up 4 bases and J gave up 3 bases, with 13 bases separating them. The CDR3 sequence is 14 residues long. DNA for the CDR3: TGTGCCAGCTCACGGGAGGGGGGGATCTACGAGCAGTACTTC. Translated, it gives CASSREGGIYEQYF.

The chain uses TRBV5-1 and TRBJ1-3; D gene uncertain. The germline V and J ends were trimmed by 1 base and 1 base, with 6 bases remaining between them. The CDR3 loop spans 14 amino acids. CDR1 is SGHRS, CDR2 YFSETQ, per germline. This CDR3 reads CASSLKESGNTIYF. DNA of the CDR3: TGCGCCAGCAGCTTGAAAGAGTCTGGAAACACCATATATTTT.

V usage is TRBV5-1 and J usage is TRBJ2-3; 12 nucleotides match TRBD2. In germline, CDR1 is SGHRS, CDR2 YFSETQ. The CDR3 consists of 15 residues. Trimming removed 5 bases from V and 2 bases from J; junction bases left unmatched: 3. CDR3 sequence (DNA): TGCGCCAGCAGGACTAGCGGGGGCCCCACAGATACGCAGTATTTT. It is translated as CASRTSGGPTDTQYF.

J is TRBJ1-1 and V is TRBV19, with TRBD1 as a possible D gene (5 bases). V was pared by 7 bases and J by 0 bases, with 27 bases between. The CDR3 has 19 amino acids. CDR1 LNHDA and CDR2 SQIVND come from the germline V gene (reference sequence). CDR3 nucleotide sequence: TGTGCCAGTACCCATCCTTTCGGGAGGGACGAATTCATGAACACTGAAGCTTTCTTT. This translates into CASTHPFGRDEFMNTEAFF.

In DNA, the CDR3 is TGTGCCACCACCAGCCGCGAAAGCACAGATACGCAGTATTTT. Translation gives CATTSRESTDTQYF. The rearrangement links TRBV24-1 to TRBJ2-3; D is unclear. This CDR3 contains 14 residues. The V end lost 8 bases, the J end lost 0 bases, and 11 bases lay between the germline ends. Germline CDR1 reads KGHDR; CDR2 reads SFDVKD.

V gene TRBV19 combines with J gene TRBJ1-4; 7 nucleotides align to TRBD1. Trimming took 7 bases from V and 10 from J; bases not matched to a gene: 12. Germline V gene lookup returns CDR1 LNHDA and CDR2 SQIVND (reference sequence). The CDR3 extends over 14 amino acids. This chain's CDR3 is CASTQGGGVGKLFF. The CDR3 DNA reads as TGTGCCAGTACCCAGGGAGGGGGCGTCGGAAAACTGTTTTTT.

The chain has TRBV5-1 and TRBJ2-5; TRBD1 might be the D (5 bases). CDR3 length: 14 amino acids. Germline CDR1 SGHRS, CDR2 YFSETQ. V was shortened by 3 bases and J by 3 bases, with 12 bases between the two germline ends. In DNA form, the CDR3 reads TGCGCCAGCAGCTACTCTACCAGGGAAGAGACCCAGTACTTC. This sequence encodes CASSYSTREETQYF. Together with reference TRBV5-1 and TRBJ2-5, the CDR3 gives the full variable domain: KAGVTQTPRYLIKTRGQQVTLSCSPISGHRSVSWYQQTPGQGLQFLFEYFSETQRNKGNFPGRFSGRQFSNSRSEMNVSTLELGDSALYLCASSYSTREETQYFGPGTRLLVL.

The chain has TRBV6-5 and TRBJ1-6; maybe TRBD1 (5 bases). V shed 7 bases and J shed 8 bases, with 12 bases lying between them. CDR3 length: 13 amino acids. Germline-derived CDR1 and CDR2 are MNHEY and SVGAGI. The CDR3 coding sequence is TGTGCCAGCACTCTAAGGGGAGATTCACCCCTCCACTTT. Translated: CASTLRGDSPLHF.

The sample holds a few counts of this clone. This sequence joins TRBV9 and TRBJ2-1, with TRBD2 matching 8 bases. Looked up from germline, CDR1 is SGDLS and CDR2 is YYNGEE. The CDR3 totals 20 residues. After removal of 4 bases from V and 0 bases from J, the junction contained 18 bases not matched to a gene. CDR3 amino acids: CASSPVATSGITSSYNEQFF. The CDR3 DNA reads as TGTGCCAGCAGCCCGGTAGCAACTAGCGGAATTACTAGCTCCTACAATGAGCAGTTCTTC. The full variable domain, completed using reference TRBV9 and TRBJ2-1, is DSGVTQTPKHLITATGQRVTLRCSPRSGDLSVYWYQQSLDQGLQFLIQYYNGEERAKGNILERFSAQQFPDLHSELNLSSLELGDSALYFCASSPVATSGITSSYNEQFFGPGTRLTVL.

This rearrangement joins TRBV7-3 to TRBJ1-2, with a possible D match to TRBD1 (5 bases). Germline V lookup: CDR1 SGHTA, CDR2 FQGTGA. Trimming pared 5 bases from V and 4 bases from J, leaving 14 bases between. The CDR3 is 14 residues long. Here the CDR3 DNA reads TGTGCCAGCAGCCCCCCGGGGGACGGCTATGGCTACACCTTC. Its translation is CASSPPGDGYGYTF. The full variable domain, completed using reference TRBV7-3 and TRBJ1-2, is GAGVSQTPSNKVTEKGKYVELRCDPISGHTALYWYRQSLGQGPEFLIYFQGTGAADDSGLPNDRFFAVRPEGSVSTLKIQRTERGDSAVYLCASSPPGDGYGYTFGSGTRLTVV.

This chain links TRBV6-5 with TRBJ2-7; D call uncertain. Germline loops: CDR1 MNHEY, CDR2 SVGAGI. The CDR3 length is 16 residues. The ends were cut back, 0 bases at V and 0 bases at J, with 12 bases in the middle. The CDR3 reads CASSYSNLVSSYEQYF. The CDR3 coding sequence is TGTGCCAGCAGTTACTCGAACTTGGTCAGCTCCTACGAGCAGTACTTC.

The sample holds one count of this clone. The DNA for the CDR3 is TGTGCCAGCAGCTTATTGGGCGGTGAGCAGTTCTTC. This codes for CASSLLGGEQFF. V usage is TRBV7-3 and J usage is TRBJ2-1; D unclear. Germline V gene data show CDR1 as SGHTA and CDR2 as FQGTGA. The germline V and J ends were trimmed by 2 bases and 9 bases, with 8 bases remaining between them. CDR3 size: 12 residues.

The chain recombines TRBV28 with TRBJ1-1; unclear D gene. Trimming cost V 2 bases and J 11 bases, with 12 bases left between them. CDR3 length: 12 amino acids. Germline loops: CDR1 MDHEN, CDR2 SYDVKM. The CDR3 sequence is CASSLHGFAAFF. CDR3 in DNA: TGTGCCAGCAGTTTACATGGGTTCGCGGCTTTCTTT. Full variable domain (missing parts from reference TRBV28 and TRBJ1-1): DVKVTQSSRYLVKRTGEKVFLECVQDMDHENMFWYRQDPGLGLRLIYFSYDVKMKEKGDIPEGYSVSREKKERFSLILESASTNQTSMYLCASSLHGFAAFFGQGTRLTVV.

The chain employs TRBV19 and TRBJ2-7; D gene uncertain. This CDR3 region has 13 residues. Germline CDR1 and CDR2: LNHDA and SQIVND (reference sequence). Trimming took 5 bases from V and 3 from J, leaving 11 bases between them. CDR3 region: CASSFMLLYEQYF. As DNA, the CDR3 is TGTGCCAGTAGTTTTATGCTTCTCTACGAGCAGTACTTC.

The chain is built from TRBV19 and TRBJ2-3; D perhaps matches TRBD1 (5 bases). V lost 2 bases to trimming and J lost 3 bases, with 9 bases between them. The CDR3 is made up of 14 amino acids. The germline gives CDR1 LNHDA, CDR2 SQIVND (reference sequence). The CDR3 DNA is TGTGCCAGTAGTATACAGGGTGCGACAGATACGCAGTATTTT. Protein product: CASSIQGATDTQYF.

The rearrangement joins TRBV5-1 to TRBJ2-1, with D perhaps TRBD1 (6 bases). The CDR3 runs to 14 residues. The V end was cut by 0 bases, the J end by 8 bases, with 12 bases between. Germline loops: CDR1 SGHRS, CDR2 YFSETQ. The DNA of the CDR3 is TGCGCCAGCAGCTTGGTCCAGGGACACGATGAGCAGTTCTTC. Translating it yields CASSLVQGHDEQFF.

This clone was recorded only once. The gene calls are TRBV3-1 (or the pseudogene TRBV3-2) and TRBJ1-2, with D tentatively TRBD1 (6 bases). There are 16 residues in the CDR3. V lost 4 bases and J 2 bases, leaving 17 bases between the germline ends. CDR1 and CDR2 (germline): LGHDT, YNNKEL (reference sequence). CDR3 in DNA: TGTGCCAGCAGCCCAATCTCACAGGGTGAGAACTATGGCTACACCTTC. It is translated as CASSPISQGENYGYTF.

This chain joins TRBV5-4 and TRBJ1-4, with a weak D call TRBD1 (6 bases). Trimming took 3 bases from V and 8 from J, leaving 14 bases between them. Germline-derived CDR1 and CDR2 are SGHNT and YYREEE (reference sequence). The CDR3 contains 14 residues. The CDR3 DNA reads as TGTGCCAGCAGCTCGCAGGGGTTTGGAGAAAAACTGTTTTTT. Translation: CASSSQGFGEKLFF.

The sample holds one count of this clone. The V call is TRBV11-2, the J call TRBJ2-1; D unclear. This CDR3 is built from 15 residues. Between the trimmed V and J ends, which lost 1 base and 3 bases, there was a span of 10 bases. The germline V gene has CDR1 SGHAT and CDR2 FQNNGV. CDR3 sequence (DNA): TGTGCCAGCAGCTTAGGCCCAGGTAGCTACAATGAGCAGTTCTTC. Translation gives CASSLGPGSYNEQFF.

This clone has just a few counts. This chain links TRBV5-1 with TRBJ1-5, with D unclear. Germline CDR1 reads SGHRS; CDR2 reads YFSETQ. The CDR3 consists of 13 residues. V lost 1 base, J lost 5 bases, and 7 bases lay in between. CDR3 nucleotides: TGCGCCAGCAGCTTGTCAGCCGATCAGCCCCAGCATTTT. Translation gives CASSLSADQPQHF.

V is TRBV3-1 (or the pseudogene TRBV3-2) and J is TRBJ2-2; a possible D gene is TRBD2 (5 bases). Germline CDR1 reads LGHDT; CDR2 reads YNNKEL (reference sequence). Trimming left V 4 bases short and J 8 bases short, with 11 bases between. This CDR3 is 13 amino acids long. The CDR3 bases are TGTGCCAGCAGCCCCGACGGGGAGGGGGAGCTGTTTTTT. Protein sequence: CASSPDGEGELFF.

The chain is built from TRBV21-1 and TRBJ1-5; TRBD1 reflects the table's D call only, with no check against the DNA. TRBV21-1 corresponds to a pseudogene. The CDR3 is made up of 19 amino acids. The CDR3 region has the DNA TGTGCCAGCATAGTAATTAACAGGGGGCGAGGGTATAGCAATCAGCCCCAGCATTTT. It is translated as CASIVINRGRGYSNQPQHF.